This T cell receptor (beta chain) was identified during a study of shared T cell receptors in the human thymus. Clones were read by immunoSEQ multiplex PCR, and TCRdb kept only the in-frame ones, dropping some. The sample records about 610,000 clones, roughly 90% being singletons. This CDR3 is built from 15 residues. Germline V gene data show CDR1 as MDHEN and CDR2 as SYDVKM. V lost 6 bases and J lost 1, with 16 bases in between. The sample was also reused in another study, on human thymus T cells. From that report: The people who donated were healthy Finnish babies having corrective surgery for congenital heart defects. Resections were taken during corrective heart surgery, and the thymus tissue came from these. Seemingly biased V and J gene usage marked thymic and blood repertoires. Reports from related research described highly overlapping thymic repertoires among unrelated individuals.

The specimen was thymocytes. J is TRBJ2-7 and V is TRBV28, with no clear D. The source is a boy in the first two years of life with a congenital heart defect. Here the CDR3 reads CASSPPPDTSYEQYF. In DNA, the CDR3 is TGTGCCAGCAGCCCGCCGCCAGACACATCCTACGAGCAGTACTTC.